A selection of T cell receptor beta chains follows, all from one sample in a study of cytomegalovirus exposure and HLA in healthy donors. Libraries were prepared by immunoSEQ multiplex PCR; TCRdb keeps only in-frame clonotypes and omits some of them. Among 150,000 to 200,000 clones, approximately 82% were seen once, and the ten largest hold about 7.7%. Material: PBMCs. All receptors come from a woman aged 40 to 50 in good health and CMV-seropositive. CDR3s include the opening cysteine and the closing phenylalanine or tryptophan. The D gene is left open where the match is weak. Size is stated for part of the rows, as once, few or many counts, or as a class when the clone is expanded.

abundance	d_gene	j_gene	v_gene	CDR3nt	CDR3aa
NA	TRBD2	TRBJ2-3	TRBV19	TGTGCCAGTAGTATAGATCGCGTAGCGGGAGCGGCAGATACGCAGTATTTT	CASSIDRVAGAADTQYF
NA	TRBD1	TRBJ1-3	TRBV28	TGTGCCAGCAGCTTGGGACAGGGAACTGGGAACACCATATATTTT	CASSLGQGTGNTIYF
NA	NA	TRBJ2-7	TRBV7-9	TGTGCCAGCAGCTTAGTTGGTAGCGGATCCTACGAGCAGTACTTC	CASSLVGSGSYEQYF
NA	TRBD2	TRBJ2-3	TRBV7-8	TGTGCCAGCAGCTTTGGAGCTAGCGGTATAACAGATACGCAGTATTTT	CASSFGASGITDTQYF
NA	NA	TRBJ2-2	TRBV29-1	TGCAGCGGGGCAATCCGGGACACACCGAACACCGGGGAGCTGTTTTTT	CSGAIRDTPNTGELFF
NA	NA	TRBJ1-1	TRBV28	TGTGCCAGCAGCCTCCGTTCAGCGTTAGCTTTCTTT	CASSLRSALAFF
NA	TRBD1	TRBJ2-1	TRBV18	TGTGCCAGCTCACCTACCGGGACAGGGCGAATGAATGAGCAGTTCTTC	CASSPTGTGRMNEQFF
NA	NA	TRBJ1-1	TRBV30	TGTGCCTGGAGTCTGACTTACTCGAACACTGAAGCTTTCTTT	CAWSLTYSNTEAFF
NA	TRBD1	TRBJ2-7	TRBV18	TGTGCCAGCTCACTAAACAGGGGATCCTCCTACGAGCAGTACTTC	CASSLNRGSSYEQYF
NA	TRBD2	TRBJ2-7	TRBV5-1	TGCGCCAGCAGCTTGGTCCTAGCGGACTCCTACGAGCAGTACTTC	CASSLVLADSYEQYF
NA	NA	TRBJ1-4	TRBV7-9	TGTGCCAGCCTGGACGGCCGCAGGGGTGAAAAACTGTTTTTT	CASLDGRRGEKLFF
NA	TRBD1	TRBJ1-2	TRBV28	TGTGCCAGCAGTGTAGCCGGAGAACAGGGGTCAAACTATGGCTACACCTTC	CASSVAGEQGSNYGYTF
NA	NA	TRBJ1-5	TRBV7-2	TGTGCCAGCAGCCCTTCAGGGGGCAATCAGCCCCAGCATTTT	CASSPSGGNQPQHF
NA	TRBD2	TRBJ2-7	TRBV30	TGTGCCTGGAGTGTAGGGCTAGCGGGGGAGCAGTACTTC	CAWSVGLAGEQYF
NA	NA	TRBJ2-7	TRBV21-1	TGTGCCAGCAGCATTTCGGCGGGAGAAGGCGAGCAGTACTTC	CASSISAGEGEQYF
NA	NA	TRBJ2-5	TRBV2	TGTGCCAGCAGTATCACAGGGATCCAAGAGACCCAGTACTTC	CASSITGIQETQYF
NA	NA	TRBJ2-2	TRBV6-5	TGTGCCAGCAGTTTAGGGGTTTACACCGGGGAGCTGTTTTTT	CASSLGVYTGELFF
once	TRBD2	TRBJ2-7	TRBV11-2	TGTGCCAGCAGCTCCTTCGGGGGAGGGATCTCCTACGAGCAGTACTTC	CASSSFGGGISYEQYF
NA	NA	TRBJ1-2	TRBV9	TGTGCCAGCAGCGCCGACTTAGGGGGAAACTATGGCTACACCTTC	CASSADLGGNYGYTF
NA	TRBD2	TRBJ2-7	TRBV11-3	TGTGCCAGCTCCGTGGGATGGGGGGGAGGCTACGAGCAGTACTTC	CASSVGWGGGYEQYF
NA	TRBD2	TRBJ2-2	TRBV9	TGTGCCAGCAGCGTAGTACTAGCGGGAGAAGGGGAGCTGTTTTTT	CASSVVLAGEGELFF
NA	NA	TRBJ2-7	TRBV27	TGTGCCAGCAGTGAGTCCTACCCGGGCGAGCAGTACTTC	CASSESYPGEQYF
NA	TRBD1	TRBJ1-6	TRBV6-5	TGTGCCAGCAGTTCGGGACAGGGGCTTTCACCCCTCCACTTT	CASSSGQGLSPLHF
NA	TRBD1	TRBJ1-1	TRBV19	TGTGCCAGTAGAATCCAGGGGGGTGGCACTGAAGCTTTCTTT	CASRIQGGGTEAFF
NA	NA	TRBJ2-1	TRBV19	TGTGCCAGTACCAATGGGATGGGACCCAGCGGGAATGAGCAGTTCTTC	CASTNGMGPSGNEQFF
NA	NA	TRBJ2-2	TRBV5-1	TGCGCCAGCAGCTTGGCTAGCGTACGGACCGGGGAGCTGTTTTTT	CASSLASVRTGELFF